This T cell receptor (beta chain) was identified during a study of early T cells in non-severe SARS-CoV-2 infection. General observations from the study: VDJdb matches were skewed toward anti-spike CD8 T cell responses.

V was shortened by 0 bases and J by 2 bases, with 10 bases between the two germline ends. The CDR3 runs 15 residues. Germline V gives CDR1 LGHNA, CDR2 YSLEER. cDNA molecules, individually, were tagged with unique molecular identifiers. TCRdb recomputed calls from the 5' RACE reads with MiXCR, one row per CDR3 protein. Of roughly 52,000 distinct CDR3 sequences in the sample, over 7% were seen once. Details on this clonotype: Its antigen is unidentified.

The sequenced material came from whole blood. The chain uses TRBV4-3 and TRBJ1-2, with D possibly TRBD1 on 5 matching bases. This clonotype was sampled from an adult who was a healthcare worker with PCR-confirmed SARS-CoV-2 infection or an uninfected control (not recorded which). This chain's CDR3 is CASSQDGNRNYGYTF. DNA for the CDR3: TGCGCCAGCAGCCAAGATGGTAACAGGAACTATGGCTACACCTTC.